What follows are 26 T cell receptor beta chains derived from one specimen sequenced in a study of control samples from healthy donors and cancer patients (dated by TCRdb to the early 2020s). Library method: the immunoSEQ multiplex PCR assay. TCRdb carries this immuneACCESS record with in-frame sequences only. Its versions omit some clonotypes, under half of them owing to an unresolved V gene in the studies checked, with the rest unexplained. This sample has 100,000 to 150,000 clones in its table, and around nine tenths of those were observed once. The ten largest make up roughly 2.5% of the sample. The specimen sequenced was blood. These receptors came from a man younger than 35 in good health.

The chain joins TRBV18 to TRBJ2-3; D assignment may be TRBD1 or TRBD2 (5 bases each). This CDR3 spans 15 amino acids. V was clipped by 0 bases and J by 2 bases, with 9 bases between them. Germline CDR1 and CDR2: KGHSH and LQKENI. Written as DNA, the CDR3 is TGTGCCAGCTCACCACCGGGACGGTACACAGATACGCAGTATTTT. Protein product: CASSPPGRYTDTQYF.

The chain is built from TRBV14 and TRBJ1-4; a possible D gene is TRBD1 (5 bases). The CDR3 length is 12 residues. Trimming removed 1 base from V and 16 bases from J, with 13 bases in between. Germline assignment: CDR1 SGHDN and CDR2 FVKESK. CDR3 loop: CASSQVPGRPFF. The CDR3, as DNA: TGTGCCAGCAGCCAAGTTCCGGGACGTCCGTTTTTT.

The rearrangement joins TRBV29-1 to TRBJ2-2, with TRBD2 matching 8 bases. Germline assignment: CDR1 SQVTM and CDR2 ANQGSEA. The length of the CDR3 is 14 residues. V dropped 6 bases and J dropped 2; count of bases not matched to a gene: 5. CDR3 sequence: CSVESGGNTGELFF. In DNA form, the CDR3 reads TGCAGCGTCGAAAGCGGGGGTAACACCGGGGAGCTGTTTTTT.

The chain has TRBV29-1 and TRBJ2-2; D gene unclear. The CDR3 is 11 amino acids. V was trimmed by 6 bases and J by 4 bases, leaving 6 bases between them. Germline loops: CDR1 SQVTM, CDR2 ANQGSEA. The CDR3 sequence is CSVTSTGELFF. The CDR3 nucleotides read TGCAGCGTGACTTCCACCGGGGAGCTGTTTTTT.

This clone was observed a handful of times. The chain carries TRBV2 and TRBJ2-7; TRBD2 agrees at 7 bases. The V and J ends lost 8 bases and 6 bases, in that order; junction bases with no gene match: 16. The V gene's germline CDR1 is SNHLY and CDR2 FYNNEI. This CDR3 comprises 15 residues. The CDR3: CASEVELADSGEQYF. The CDR3 nucleotides are TGTGCCAGCGAGGTGGAGCTAGCGGACTCCGGCGAGCAGTACTTC.

This clone was observed a single time. The chain links TRBV7-2 to TRBJ2-1; TRBD2 aligns across 7 bases. J was trimmed by 3 bases and V by 0 bases; bases with no gene match: 5. In germline, CDR1 is SGHTA, CDR2 FQGNSA. There are 16 residues in the CDR3. The CDR3 coding sequence is TGTGCCAGCAGCTTAGCGGGAGGGAAAAGCTACAATGAGCAGTTCTTC. Translated: CASSLAGGKSYNEQFF.

The rearrangement uses TRBV5-6 and TRBJ1-3, with 11 bases lining up with TRBD1. V shed 2 bases, J shed 1 base, and the junction held 2 bases outside the gene matches. The CDR3 extends over 16 amino acids. Germline CDR1 reads SGHDT; CDR2 reads YYEEEE. CDR3 amino acids: CASSLGQGASGNTIYF. CDR3 sequence (DNA): TGTGCCAGCAGCTTAGGACAGGGGGCGTCTGGAAACACCATATATTTT.

J is TRBJ2-1 and V is TRBV28, with D perhaps matching TRBD2 (5 bases). The germline CDR1 and CDR2 sequences are MDHEN and SYDVKM. This CDR3 has 11 residues. V lost 7 bases, J lost 6 bases, and 7 bases lay in between. Here the CDR3 DNA reads TGTGCCAGCACAAGCGGCAATGAGCAGTTCTTC. Translation gives CASTSGNEQFF.

This clone was seen just once. This chain connects TRBV24-1 to TRBJ2-5, with TRBD1 as a possible D gene (6 bases). Trimming cost V 1 base and J 5 bases, with 19 bases left between them. Germline V gives CDR1 KGHDR, CDR2 SFDVKD. The CDR3 has 17 residues. The CDR3 bases are TGTGCCACCAGTGATTTCTCGGTCGGCACAGGGTTGGAGACCCAGTACTTC. It encodes CATSDFSVGTGLETQYF.

V is TRBV6-4 and J is TRBJ2-3; D perhaps matches TRBD2 (7 bases). This CDR3 is built from 15 residues. V was trimmed by 2 bases and J by 3 bases, leaving 12 bases between them. The germline V gene encodes CDR1 MRHNA and CDR2 SNTAGT. The CDR3 DNA sequence: TGTGCCAGCAGTGACCAGGCGGGGGCTACAGATACGCAGTATTTT. Translation: CASSDQAGATDTQYF.

V is TRBV11-2 and J is TRBJ1-1, with D possibly TRBD1 on 6 matching bases. The CDR3 length is 14 residues. V dropped 3 bases and J dropped 4 bases, with 12 bases sitting between them. CDR1 and CDR2 from the germline V gene are SGHAT and FQNNGV. CDR3 sequence (DNA): TGTGCCAGCAGCTTGGTCAGGGGTGGCACTGAAGCTTTCTTT. This codes for CASSLVRGGTEAFF.

In DNA, the CDR3 is TGTGCCAGCAGCTTATGGTCTGCCAGGCGGGAGGGTGGGACCCAGTACTTC. It codes for CASSLWSARREGGTQYF. The V gene is TRBV7-2, the J gene TRBJ2-5; TRBD2 matches at 9 bases. The CDR3 runs to 17 residues. Per the germline V gene, CDR1 is SGHTA and CDR2 is FQGNSA. V was pared by 2 bases and J by 7 bases, with 14 bases of the junction left unmatched.

This clone was observed a few times. The chain links TRBV7-2 to TRBJ1-5; D not resolved. Germline CDR1 SGHTA, CDR2 FQGNSA. Trimming took 1 base from V and 0 from J, leaving 10 bases between them. This CDR3 contains 16 residues. CDR3 nucleotides: TGTGCCAGCAGCTTAGACAGCGGCGGTAGCAATCAGCCCCAGCATTTT. This encodes CASSLDSGGSNQPQHF.

This rearrangement joins TRBV21-1 to TRBJ1-6; the table's D gene call, TRBD1, was not cross checked with the DNA. TRBV21-1 is labeled a pseudogene. This CDR3 comprises 17 residues. CDR3 in amino acids: CASSKANITGDDSPLHF. CDR3 DNA: TGTGCCAGCAGCAAAGCGAACATAACAGGGGACGATTCACCCCTCCACTTT.

The chain employs TRBV27 and TRBJ1-2, with D possibly TRBD1 on 5 matching bases. Looked up from germline, CDR1 is MNHEY and CDR2 is SMNVEV (reference sequence). V was trimmed by 5 bases and J by 7 bases, leaving 23 bases between them. The CDR3 is 16 amino acids. The CDR3 nucleotides are TGTGCCAGCAGTACCACCAACGCGGGGCCGCAGCCTGGCTACACCTTC. Translated: CASSTTNAGPQPGYTF.

V gene TRBV5-6 combines with J gene TRBJ1-6; no reliable D call. The CDR3 is 15 amino acids. The germline V and J ends were trimmed by 2 bases and 6 bases, with 12 bases remaining between them. The germline gives CDR1 SGHDT, CDR2 YYEEEE. Here the CDR3 reads CASSFRRTLNSPLHF. Written as DNA, the CDR3 is TGTGCCAGCAGCTTTAGGAGAACTCTTAATTCACCCCTCCACTTT.

The chain carries TRBV5-1 and TRBJ2-4, with no clear D. The CDR3 length is 17 residues. The V and J ends lost 0 bases and 6 bases respectively, with 19 bases between them. CDR1 is SGHRS, CDR2 YFSETQ, per germline. This chain's CDR3 is CASSLEARMASGNIQYF. The DNA for the CDR3 is TGCGCCAGCAGCTTGGAGGCGCGGATGGCCTCCGGAAACATTCAGTACTTC. The full variable domain, its missing parts supplied by reference TRBV5-1 and TRBJ2-4, is KAGVTQTPRYLIKTRGQQVTLSCSPISGHRSVSWYQQTPGQGLQFLFEYFSETQRNKGNFPGRFSGRQFSNSRSEMNVSTLELGDSALYLCASSLEARMASGNIQYFGAGTRLSVL.

This sequence joins TRBV6-5 and TRBJ1-3, with D perhaps TRBD1 (5 bases). The CDR3 spans 14 residues. The germline V gene has CDR1 MNHEY and CDR2 SVGAGI. Trimming removed 2 bases from V and 6 bases from J, with 11 bases in between. The CDR3 sequence is CASSYEQGTNTIYF. CDR3 DNA sequence: TGTGCCAGCAGTTACGAGCAGGGAACAAACACCATATATTTT.

The V gene is TRBV5-1, the J gene TRBJ2-7; TRBD2 is a possible D gene (6 bases). The germline V gene has CDR1 SGHRS and CDR2 YFSETQ. V shed 0 bases and J shed 3 bases, with 13 bases lying between them. The CDR3 spans 15 residues. The CDR3 DNA follows: TGCGCCAGCAGCTTGGTGGCCGGCGGGGTCTACGAGCAGTACTTC. It translates to CASSLVAGGVYEQYF.

J is TRBJ1-4 and V is TRBV6-4, with TRBD1 identical over 10 bases. Germline V lookup: CDR1 MRHNA, CDR2 SNTAGT. The CDR3 covers 16 residues. V gave up 5 bases and J gave up 5 bases; unmatched junction bases: 8. The CDR3: CASSRQDRGRNEKLFF. The CDR3 bases are TGTGCCAGCAGTCGACAAGACAGGGGGCGGAATGAAAAACTGTTTTTT.

The gene calls are TRBV11-2 and TRBJ1-3, with 9 bases fitting TRBD1. The CDR3 extends over 17 amino acids. The germline V gene has CDR1 SGHAT and CDR2 FQNNGV. The V segment lost 3 bases and the J segment 3 bases; nucleotides outside the gene matches: 9. The CDR3: CASSLGTGFKNGNTIYF. The CDR3 coding sequence is TGTGCCAGCAGCTTGGGGACAGGGTTTAAGAATGGAAACACCATATATTTT.

The chain links TRBV28 to TRBJ1-5, with 9 bases aligning to TRBD1. From germline, CDR1 is MDHEN and CDR2 SYDVKM. The CDR3 runs 14 residues. V lost 2 bases and J lost 7; bases outside the gene matches: 3. The CDR3 loop is CASSLGTGLQPQHF. The CDR3 nucleotides are TGTGCCAGCAGTTTAGGGACAGGGTTGCAGCCCCAGCATTTT.

A few counts support this clone. DNA of the CDR3: TGCGCCAGCAGCGACGACCCTGACAGAGCCATGTACGTC. Encoded protein: CASSDDPDRAMYV. The rearrangement joins TRBV10-2 to TRBJ2-7; D is possibly TRBD1 (5 bases). The V gene lost 6 bases and the J gene lost 12 bases, with 21 bases spanning the gap. The CDR3 loop spans 13 amino acids. The germline gives CDR1 WSHSY, CDR2 SAAADI.

The chain has TRBV7-9 and TRBJ2-7; D possibly corresponds to TRBD2 (6 bases). Trimming took off 6 bases at V and 6 bases at J, with 12 bases between the two ends. The CDR3 is made up of 12 amino acids. CDR1 and CDR2 (germline): SEHNR, FQNEAQ (reference sequence). The CDR3 sequence: CASSSGTLEQYF. The CDR3, as DNA: TGTGCCAGCAGTTCCGGGACTCTCGAGCAGTACTTC.

The chain has TRBV15 and TRBJ1-3; D ambiguous. The V end was cut by 0 bases, the J end by 0 bases, with 6 bases between. The CDR3 contains 15 residues. Per the germline V gene, CDR1 is LNHNV and CDR2 is YYDKDF (reference sequence). The CDR3 bases are TGTGCCACCAGCAGAGATCCGGGCTCTGGAAACACCATATATTTT. It is translated as CATSRDPGSGNTIYF. The full variable domain, its missing parts supplied by reference TRBV15 and TRBJ1-3, is DAMVIQNPRYQVTQFGKPVTLSCSQTLNHNVMYWYQQKSSQAPKLLFHYYDKDFNNEADTPDNFQSRRPNTSFCFLDIRSPGLGDTAMYLCATSRDPGSGNTIYFGEGSWLTVV.

The chain combines TRBV19 with TRBJ2-3; weak D call: TRBD1 (6 bases). The V gene's germline CDR1 is LNHDA and CDR2 SQIVND (reference sequence). V was pared by 0 bases and J by 2 bases, with 12 bases between. This CDR3 is 16 amino acids long. The CDR3 region has the DNA TGTGCCAGTAGTATAGATCGTGGGGGCGACACAGATACGCAGTATTTT. It codes for CASSIDRGGDTDTQYF.